The 31 T cell receptor beta chains below come from one sample, sequenced in a study of read filtering for tumor transcriptome and immune sequencing. Molecular barcoded adaptors covering alpha/delta and beta/gamma chains were used on roughly 370 ng RNA. MiXCR was run by TCRdb on the reads, yielding one entry per CDR3 protein. The table lists about 90,000 distinct CDR3 sequences, approximately 13% of them singletons. Sequenced sample: a population of CD138-negative cells sorted from bone marrow. Source of these receptors: a donor at least 40 years old with multiple myeloma.

There are many counts of this clonotype. The chain is built from TRBV7-9 and TRBJ1-5; the match to TRBD1 covers 7 bases. In germline, CDR1 is SEHNR, CDR2 FQNEAQ (reference sequence). The CDR3 covers 15 residues. The J segment lost 5 bases and the V segment lost 5 bases, leaving 9 bases of the junction unmatched. In DNA, the CDR3 is TGTGCCAGCAGCCAGAGCGGGGGGACAGATCAGCCCCAGCATTTT. Translating it yields CASSQSGGTDQPQHF. The variable domain in full, completed from reference TRBV7-9 and TRBJ1-5, reads DTGVSQNPRHKITKRGQNVTFRCDPISEHNRLYWYRQTLGQGPEFLTYFQNEAQLEKSRLLSDRFSAERPKGSFSTLEIQRTEQGDSAMYLCASSQSGGTDQPQHFGDGTRLSIL.

The genes are TRBV7-3 and TRBJ2-1, with 8 nucleotides matching TRBD2. Germline CDR1 reads SGHTA; CDR2 reads FQGTGA. V gave up 5 bases and J gave up 7 bases; unmatched junction bases: 10. This CDR3 contains 15 residues. CDR3 protein: CASSIILAVINEQFF. The CDR3 DNA sequence: TGTGCCAGCAGCATTATACTAGCGGTAATTAATGAGCAGTTCTTC.

This clonotype was seen only a few times. This sequence joins TRBV7-9 and TRBJ2-3; 7 bases fit TRBD2. The junction had 5 bases not matched to a gene; V was cut back by 1 base and J by 1 base. The CDR3 loop spans 16 amino acids. Germline CDR1 reads SEHNR; CDR2 reads FQNEAQ (reference sequence). CDR3 sequence (DNA): TGTGCCAGCAGCTTAGGGGCTAGCGGAGGCACAGATACGCAGTATTTT. Translated: CASSLGASGGTDTQYF.

This clonotype has ten or more counts. The chain links TRBV7-9 to TRBJ2-5; D not resolved. Germline values: CDR1 SEHNR, CDR2 FQNEAQ (reference sequence). This CDR3 has 12 amino acids. With 5 bases removed from V and 5 bases from J, the gap between germline ends came to 9 bases. The CDR3: CASSASGETQYF. DNA of the CDR3: TGTGCCAGCAGCGCCTCCGGGGAGACCCAGTACTTC.

Note on this clonotype: A read error is possible here, since a much larger clone lies one base away. Here the CDR3 DNA reads TGTGCCAGCAGCCGAGCCGGATCCACCGGGGGGCTGTTTTTT. Protein sequence: CASSRAGSTGGLFF. V gene TRBV28 combines with J gene TRBJ2-2, with a possible D match to TRBD2 (6 bases). Germline CDR1 is MDHEN and CDR2 is SYDVKM. The CDR3 totals 14 residues.

This clonotype appeared many times. The chain is built from TRBV18 and TRBJ2-5; D is possibly TRBD1 (6 bases). The CDR3 is 15 residues long. CDR1 KGHSH and CDR2 LQKENI come from the germline V gene. With 3 bases removed from V and 1 base from J, the gap between germline ends came to 12 bases. CDR3 bases: TGTGCCAGCTCACCGCTCACAGGGATCCAAGAGACCCAGTACTTC. Its translation: CASSPLTGIQETQYF.

This clonotype was observed many times. This chain joins TRBV12-3 or TRBV12-4 and TRBJ2-1; D perhaps matches TRBD2 (6 bases). CDR3 length: 14 residues. The ends were cut back, 3 bases at V and 8 bases at J, with 14 bases in the middle. CDR3 in amino acids: CASSLAGPRYEQFF. The CDR3 DNA follows: TGTGCCAGCAGTTTGGCGGGACCGAGATATGAGCAGTTCTTC.

This clonotype was seen repeatedly, ten times or more. CDR3 nucleotides: TGCGCCAGCAGCCCACTAGCGGGAGGGCCGGGCACCGGGGAGCTGTTTTTT. This sequence encodes CASSPLAGGPGTGELFF. The V and J genes are TRBV5-1 and TRBJ2-2; TRBD2 matches at 13 bases. The germline V gene has CDR1 SGHRS and CDR2 YFSETQ. This CDR3 region has 17 residues. The ends lost 4 bases at V and 4 bases at J; junction bases unmatched: 7.

The CDR3 region is CASSLGWVPGELFF. The CDR3 region has the DNA TGTGCCAGCAGTTTAGGGTGGGTTCCCGGGGAGCTGTTTTTT. V usage is TRBV12-3 or TRBV12-4 and J usage is TRBJ2-2; D not certain. The V end lost 1 base, the J end lost 6 bases, and 9 bases lay between the germline ends. There are 14 residues in the CDR3.

This clonotype was picked up a small number of times. With a much larger clone just one base away, this may be a read error. The chain couples TRBV6-5 to TRBJ2-7; 9 nucleotides match TRBD1. Germline CDR1 MNHEY, CDR2 SVGAGI. V was clipped by 10 bases and J by 6 bases; unmatched bases: 10. This CDR3 contains 13 residues. CDR3 bases: TGTGCCAACTCTGGACAGGGGATAGGCGAGCAGTACTTC. Encoded protein: CANSGQGIGEQYF.

This clonotype showed up just a few times. The CDR3 bases are TGTGCCAGCAGCTCCGGGACAGGCCCCAACTACGAGCAGTACTTC. Translated, it gives CASSSGTGPNYEQYF. The V gene is TRBV7-9, the J gene TRBJ2-7; 8 bases fit TRBD1. V shed 4 bases, J shed 3 bases, and the junction held 8 bases outside the gene matches. Looked up from germline, CDR1 is SEHNR and CDR2 is FQNEAQ (reference sequence). The CDR3 spans 15 residues. The entire variable domain, with the rest obtained from reference TRBV7-9 and TRBJ2-7, is as follows: DTGVSQNPRHKITKRGQNVTFRCDPISEHNRLYWYRQTLGQGPEFLTYFQNEAQLEKSRLLSDRFSAERPKGSFSTLEIQRTEQGDSAMYLCASSSGTGPNYEQYFGPGTRLTVT.

This clonotype was found a few times. Because the CDR3 is missing its conserved closing phenylalanine or tryptophan, this is likely a read error. The rearrangement links TRBV10-3 to TRBJ1-5; 7 bases fit TRBD1. This CDR3 has 16 amino acids. CDR1 and CDR2 (germline): ENHRY, SYGVKD. The V and J ends lost 6 bases and 4 bases, in that order; junction bases with no gene match: 12. The DNA of the CDR3 is TGTGCCATCAGCCCCTCGACAGGGCCGGGAAATCAGCCCCAGCATCTT. Its protein is CAISPSTGPGNQPQHL.

In this sample, this clonotype turned up a few times. The chain combines TRBV20-1 with TRBJ1-1; TRBD1 matches at 7 bases. Per germline, CDR1 DFQATT and CDR2 SNEGSKA (reference sequence). Trimming took 5 bases from V and 0 from J; bases not matched to a gene: 9. This CDR3 contains 15 residues. The CDR3 loop reads CSARQGAGVNTEAFF. CDR3 coding DNA: TGCAGTGCTCGACAGGGAGCGGGAGTGAACACTGAAGCTTTCTTT.

In this sample, this clonotype turned up many times. The chain recombines TRBV3-1 with TRBJ1-4; no firm D call. V was cut by 6 bases and J by 4 bases, with 15 bases left in between. Germline-derived CDR1 and CDR2 are LGHDT and YNNKEL (reference sequence). There are 15 residues in the CDR3. CDR3 sequence reads: CASRNLGGRNEKLFF. CDR3 in DNA: TGTGCCAGCAGGAACCTGGGAGGGCGTAATGAAAAACTGTTTTTT.

The chain carries TRBV7-9 and TRBJ2-3; 7 bases fit TRBD1. J was trimmed by 4 bases and V by 3 bases; bases with no gene match: 4. This CDR3 spans 14 amino acids. CDR1 is SEHNR, CDR2 FQNEAQ, per germline (reference sequence). The CDR3 reads CASSFGGQADTQYF. The CDR3 coding sequence is TGTGCCAGCAGCTTCGGCGGACAGGCAGATACGCAGTATTTT.

Many counts were recorded for this clonotype. This chain connects TRBV12-3 or TRBV12-4 to TRBJ2-2, with 14 bases identical to TRBD2. The CDR3 is 18 residues long. V lost 5 bases to trimming and J lost 6 bases; unmatched junction nucleotides: 11. CDR3 loop: CASSPIGLAGGAAGELFF. In DNA form, the CDR3 reads TGTGCCAGCAGTCCCATAGGACTAGCGGGAGGAGCGGCCGGGGAGCTGTTTTTT.

This clonotype was recorded a few times. One end of the junction varies from germline; a read error may be responsible. The chain uses TRBV7-8 and TRBJ2-1; the D is unclear. Germline CDR1 reads SGHVS; CDR2 reads FQNEAQ. The CDR3 is made up of 11 amino acids. The CDR3 loop reads CASSFLEEQLF. Here the CDR3 DNA reads TGTGCCAGCAGCTTTTTGGAAGAGCAGCTCTTC.

The table lists this clonotype with many counts. The genes are TRBV7-3 and TRBJ2-1; D perhaps matches TRBD2 (5 bases). The CDR3 runs 15 residues. The germline V gene encodes CDR1 SGHTA and CDR2 FQGTGA. V shed 1 base and J shed 1 base, with 8 bases lying between them. For the CDR3, the DNA is TGTGCCAGCAGCTTAATGGGAGATTCCTACAATGAGCAGTTCTTC. Protein: CASSLMGDSYNEQFF.

The chain links TRBV30 to TRBJ2-6; D is unclear. V gave up 3 bases and J gave up 2 bases, with 2 bases separating them. This CDR3 spans 12 amino acids. Germline V lookup: CDR1 GTSNPN, CDR2 SVGIG (reference sequence). CDR3 in DNA: TGTGCCTGGAGCCCTGGGGCCAACGTCCTGACTTTC. Residues: CAWSPGANVLTF.

This clonotype was recorded a few times. The rearrangement joins TRBV3-1 to TRBJ2-5; D may be TRBD2 (5 bases). V lost 6 bases, J lost 0 bases, and 8 bases lay in between. The CDR3 has 13 residues. CDR1 is LGHDT, CDR2 YNNKEL, per germline (reference sequence). The CDR3, as DNA: TGTGCCAGCAGTTCGGGATACCAAGAGACCCAGTACTTC. It yields the protein CASSSGYQETQYF.

Many counts were recorded for this clonotype. CDR3 residues: CASSYRENEKLFF. As DNA, the CDR3 is TGTGCCAGCAGTTATAGGGAAAATGAAAAACTGTTTTTT. V and J are TRBV6-5 and TRBJ1-4; D ambiguous. Between the trimmed V and J ends, which lost 3 bases and 5 bases, there was a span of 7 bases. The germline V gene encodes CDR1 MNHEY and CDR2 SVGAGI. This CDR3 is 13 amino acids long.

This clonotype was counted at least ten times. CDR3 in amino acids: CATSSWGGQGPDTQYF. As DNA, the CDR3 is TGTGCCACCAGCTCGTGGGGGGGACAGGGCCCAGATACGCAGTATTTT. J is TRBJ2-3 and V is TRBV15, with 9 positions matching TRBD1. With V trimmed by 5 bases and J by 4 bases, 10 bases remained unmatched. The CDR3 is made up of 16 amino acids. Looked up from germline, CDR1 is LNHNV and CDR2 is YYDKDF (reference sequence). The variable domain in full, with the rest retrieved from reference TRBV15 and TRBJ2-3, is DAMVIQNPRYQVTQFGKPVTLSCSQTLNHNVMYWYQQKSSQAPKLLFHYYDKDFNNEADTPDNFQSRRPNTSFCFLDIRSPGLGDTAMYLCATSSWGGQGPDTQYFGPGTRLTVL.

Concerning this clonotype itself: The junction and the germline gene differ at one end; a read error may be behind it. This sequence joins TRBV19 and TRBJ1-5; no clear D. Germline loops: CDR1 LNHDA, CDR2 SQIVND (reference sequence). The CDR3 covers 15 residues. The CDR3 sequence: CASTGSGDSNQPQHF. CDR3 in DNA: TGTGCAAGTACGGGGTCAGGAGATAGCAATCAGCCCCAGCATTTT. Supplemented by reference TRBV19 and TRBJ1-5, the full variable domain reads DGGITQSPKYLFRKEGQNVTLSCEQNLNHDAMYWYRQDPGQGLRLIYYSQIVNDFQKGDIAEGYSVSREKKESFPLTVTSAQKNPTAFYLCASTGSGDSNQPQHFGDGTRLSIL.

This clonotype showed up many times. The chain links TRBV3-1 to TRBJ2-7; D ambiguous. Germline CDR1 is LGHDT and CDR2 is YNNKEL (reference sequence). This CDR3 has 13 amino acids. Deletions cut 7 bases from V and 3 bases from J, with 13 bases between. The CDR3 here is CASTMGGSYEQYF. The CDR3 nucleotides are TGTGCCAGCACCATGGGTGGCAGCTACGAGCAGTACTTC.

The genes are TRBV12-5 and TRBJ2-3; 7 bases map to TRBD1. The V segment lost 6 bases and the J segment 2 bases; nucleotides outside the gene matches: 5. The CDR3 contains 14 residues. Per the germline V gene, CDR1 is LGHNT and CDR2 is FRNRAP. This chain's CDR3 is CASGETGDTDTQYF. The CDR3 region has the DNA TGTGCTAGTGGCGAAACAGGGGACACAGATACGCAGTATTTT.

This clonotype has ten or more counts. The chain couples TRBV12-3 or TRBV12-4 to TRBJ2-2; a weak D match, TRBD2 (5 bases). The CDR3 runs to 15 residues. V dropped 10 bases and J dropped 0 bases, with 15 bases sitting between them. Here the CDR3 reads CATPSSGSNTGELFF. CDR3 in DNA: TGTGCCACCCCATCCTCGGGGTCGAACACCGGGGAGCTGTTTTTT.

This clonotype was counted between two and nine times. The V gene is TRBV18, the J gene TRBJ2-7; D is possibly TRBD2 (6 bases). The CDR3 has 13 amino acids. V was trimmed by 3 bases and J by 1 base, leaving 7 bases between them. Per germline, CDR1 KGHSH and CDR2 LQKENI. CDR3 in amino acids: CASSPGGSYEQYF. Written as DNA, the CDR3 is TGTGCCAGCTCACCGGGGGGTTCCTACGAGCAGTACTTC.

There are many counts of this clonotype. This rearrangement joins TRBV28 to TRBJ2-7, with TRBD2 matching 9 bases. Germline V gene lookup returns CDR1 MDHEN and CDR2 SYDVKM. The V segment lost 6 bases and the J segment 3 bases; nucleotides outside the gene matches: 9. The CDR3 loop spans 15 amino acids. The CDR3 loop is CASSPGGAGGYEQYF. CDR3 in DNA: TGTGCCAGCAGCCCCGGAGGAGCGGGGGGCTACGAGCAGTACTTC.

In this sample, this clonotype turned up a few times. V and J are TRBV7-3 and TRBJ2-7; D may be TRBD2 (6 bases). V was pared by 5 bases and J by 0 bases, with 11 bases between. Germline CDR1 is SGHTA and CDR2 is FQGTGA. This CDR3 is 14 amino acids long. Here the CDR3 reads CASSLGGDSYEQYF. CDR3 DNA sequence: TGTGCCAGCAGCCTAGGAGGGGACTCCTACGAGCAGTACTTC.

This clonotype was found many times. J is TRBJ2-3 and V is TRBV10-3, with TRBD2 matching 9 bases. CDR1 is ENHRY and CDR2 is SYGVKD in the germline V gene. The CDR3 runs 14 residues. J gave up 2 bases and V 8 bases, and 5 bases lay outside the gene matches. In nucleotides, the CDR3 is TGTGCCATCGGAGGCGGGGGGGACACAGATACGCAGTATTTT. Translated, it gives CAIGGGGDTDTQYF.

This clonotype has ten or more counts. This chain connects TRBV20-1 to TRBJ2-7; D is unclear. Germline CDR1 and CDR2: DFQATT and SNEGSKA (reference sequence). The CDR3 has 12 amino acids. Deletions cut 4 bases from V and 0 bases from J, with 7 bases between. The CDR3 loop is CSAMSSSYEQYF. The DNA of the CDR3 is TGCAGTGCTATGAGTAGCTCCTACGAGCAGTACTTC.